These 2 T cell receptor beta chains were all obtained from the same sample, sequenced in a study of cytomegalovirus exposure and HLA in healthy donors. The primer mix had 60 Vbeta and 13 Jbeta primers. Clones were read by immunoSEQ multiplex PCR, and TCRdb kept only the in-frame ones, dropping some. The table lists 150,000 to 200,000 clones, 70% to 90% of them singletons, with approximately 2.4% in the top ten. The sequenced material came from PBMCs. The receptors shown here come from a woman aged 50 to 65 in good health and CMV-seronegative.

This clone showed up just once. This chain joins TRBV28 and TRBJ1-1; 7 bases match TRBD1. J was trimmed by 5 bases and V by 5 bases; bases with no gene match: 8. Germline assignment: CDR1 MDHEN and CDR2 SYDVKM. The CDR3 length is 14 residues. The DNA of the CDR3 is TGTGCCAGCAGTCAAGGGACAGTCAGTACTGAAGCTTTCTTT. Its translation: CASSQGTVSTEAFF.

The CDR3 coding sequence is TGCGCCAGCAGCCAGGCTAGCGGGAGGGCCGGGTACGAGCAGTACTTC. It encodes CASSQASGRAGYEQYF. J is TRBJ2-5 and V is TRBV4-1, with TRBD2 identical over 12 bases. The tail of the sequence fits TRBJ2-7 better, so the J call may be wrong. This CDR3 is 16 amino acids long. Germline CDR1 and CDR2: MGHRA and YSYEKL.